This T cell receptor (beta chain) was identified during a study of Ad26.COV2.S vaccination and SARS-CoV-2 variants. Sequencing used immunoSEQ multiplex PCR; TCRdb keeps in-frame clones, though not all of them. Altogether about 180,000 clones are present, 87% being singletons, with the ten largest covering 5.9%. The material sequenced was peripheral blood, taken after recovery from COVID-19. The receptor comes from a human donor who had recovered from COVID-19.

CDR3 loop: CASSQVSTSSEQYF. CDR3 nucleotide sequence: TGTGCCAGCAGCCAAGTGAGTACTAGCTCCGAGCAGTACTTC. The chain carries TRBV4-2 and TRBJ2-7, with D perhaps TRBD2 (6 bases). The CDR3 totals 14 residues. Trimming removed 1 base at V and 6 bases at J, with 13 bases between. The V gene's germline CDR1 is LGHNA and CDR2 YNFKEQ.